These T cell receptor beta chains were read from a single sample in a study of blood T cell repertoires in COVID-19. Here immunoSEQ multiplex PCR was the method, and the copy in TCRdb shows in-frame clones only, minus some. The sample has about 24,000 clones; roughly 86% are singletons. Sequenced: peripheral blood. The receptor source for this set is a man between 45 and 60 years old with active COVID-19. Both conserved end residues are part of each CDR3. The D gene is left open where the match is weak. Clone size is given for some rows only: seen once, a few or many times, or a class if the clone is expanded.

>TRBJ2-7|13|TRBV5-4|-|-
CASSLGSQGTPYF
TGTGCCAGCAGCTTGGGGTCACAGGGAACTCCGTACTTC
>TRBJ2-7|14|TRBV6-5|-|TRBD2
CASSRTSGRYEQYF
TGTGCCAGCAGCCGGACTAGCGGGAGATACGAGCAGTACTTC
>TRBJ1-5|16|TRBV19|-|TRBD1
CASSAGTGGENQPQHF
TGTGCCAGTAGTGCCGGGACAGGGGGTGAGAATCAGCCCCAGCATTTT
>TRBJ2-4|16|TRBV14|-|-
CASSRDGTPAKNIQYF
TGTGCCAGCAGCCGGGACGGGACTCCAGCCAAAAACATTCAGTACTTC
>TRBJ2-7|15|TRBV27|-|TRBD1
CASSFLAGGSYEQYF
TGTGCCAGCAGTTTTCTTGCAGGGGGATCCTACGAGCAGTACTTC
>TRBJ2-7|12|TRBV20-1|once|-
CSASPRIYEQYF
TGCAGTGCTAGTCCTAGAATCTACGAGCAGTACTTC
>TRBJ1-1|11|TRBV30|-|TRBD1
CAGGQGIKTFF
TGTGCCGGGGGACAGGGTATAAAAACTTTCTTT
>TRBJ2-7|16|TRBV4-3|-|-
CASSQGLGGPTYEQYF
TGCGCCAGCAGCCAGGGCTTGGGGGGACCAACCTACGAGCAGTACTTC
>TRBJ2-5|14|TRBV30|once|TRBD2
CAWSGTSGGETQYF
TGTGCCTGGAGCGGGACTAGCGGAGGAGAGACCCAGTACTTC
>TRBJ2-3|15|TRBV7-2|-|TRBD1
CASSMTGEGTDTQYF
TGTGCCAGCAGCATGACAGGGGAGGGCACAGATACGCAGTATTTT
>TRBJ1-1|14|TRBV5-4|-|-
CASSPAGFGTEAFF
TGTGCCAGCAGCCCGGCAGGGTTTGGGACTGAAGCTTTCTTT
>TRBJ2-7|14|TRBV2|-|TRBD1
CASSVTGATLEQYF
TGTGCCAGCAGCGTGACAGGGGCCACTTTGGAGCAGTACTTC
>TRBJ1-6|15|TRBV7-9|-|-
CASSLDGGQGPPLHF
TGTGCCAGCAGCTTAGACGGGGGGCAGGGTCCACCCCTCCACTTT
>TRBJ2-7|15|TRBV7-3|-|TRBD2
CASSPTSGSGYEQYF
TGTGCCAGCAGCCCGACTAGCGGGAGTGGTTACGAGCAGTACTTC
>TRBJ1-2|15|TRBV5-1|-|TRBD1
CASSLTGQGGYGYTF
TGCGCCAGCAGCCTGACGGGACAGGGGGGCTATGGCTACACCTTC
>TRBJ2-3|15|TRBV9|-|TRBD2
CASSVALAGGDTQYF
TGTGCCAGCAGCGTAGCCCTAGCGGGAGGAGATACGCAGTATTTT
>TRBJ1-1|14|TRBV19|-|-
CASTSLGGRTEAFF
TGTGCCAGTACCTCCTTGGGGGGGCGCACTGAAGCTTTCTTT
>TRBJ1-6|14|TRBV6-5|-|-
CASSRRGEDSPLHF
TGTGCCAGCAGTCGCAGGGGCGAGGATTCACCCCTCCACTTT
>TRBJ1-5|14|TRBV28|-|-
CASSLGGADQPQHF
TGTGCCAGCAGCTTGGGAGGGGCAGATCAGCCCCAGCATTTT
>TRBJ1-6|18|TRBV6-2/TRBV6-3|-|TRBD1
CASSYSKGQGSWNSPLHF
TGTGCCAGCAGTTACAGTAAGGGACAGGGGAGTTGGAATTCACCCCTCCACTTT
>TRBJ2-1|11|TRBV12-5|-|-
CASGLFGEQFF
TGTGCTAGTGGTTTGTTCGGTGAGCAGTTCTTC
>TRBJ1-2|16|TRBV5-1|-|TRBD1
CASSSTGQIFNYGYTF
TGCGCCAGCAGCTCGACGGGACAGATTTTTAACTATGGCTACACCTTC
>TRBJ1-2|13|TRBV19|-|-
CASSDDRLDGYTF
TGTGCCAGTAGCGACGACAGGCTTGATGGCTACACCTTC
>TRBJ2-1|15|TRBV5-6|-|TRBD2
CASSLGTSVSNEQFF
TGTGCCAGCAGCTTGGGGACTAGCGTTTCCAATGAGCAGTTCTTC
>TRBJ2-1|14|TRBV6-4|-|TRBD2
CASSASGGNNEQFF
TGTGCCAGCAGCGCTAGCGGGGGAAACAATGAGCAGTTCTTC
>TRBJ2-7|14|TRBV6-5|-|-
CASRDSLTSYEQYF
TGTGCCAGCAGGGACAGCCTAACCTCCTACGAGCAGTACTTC
>TRBJ2-2|17|TRBV7-8|-|TRBD2
CASSLFAGTTLTGELFF
TGTGCCAGCAGCCTGTTCGCCGGGACTACTCTCACCGGGGAGCTGTTTTTT
>TRBJ1-2|11|TRBV11-2|-|-
CASSFRVGYTF
TGTGCCAGCAGCTTCCGGGTGGGCTACACCTTC
>TRBJ1-2|14|TRBV19|once|-
CASSISPGNYGYTF
TGTGCCAGTAGTATCAGTCCAGGGAACTATGGCTACACCTTC
>TRBJ1-2|13|TRBV15|-|-
CATSRVGGVGYTF
TGTGCCACCAGCAGAGTGGGGGGAGTCGGCTACACCTTC
>TRBJ1-5|15|TRBV7-2|-|TRBD1
CASSRQGGSHQPQHF
TGTGCCAGCAGTCGACAGGGAGGTTCGCATCAGCCCCAGCATTTT
>TRBJ1-1|17|TRBV11-3|-|-
CASSLTLLGARAFEAFF
TGTGCCAGCAGCTTAACACTCCTTGGGGCCAGGGCCTTTGAGGCTTTCTTT
>TRBJ1-2|15|TRBV7-2|-|-
CASSFRGSHNYGYTF
TGTGCCAGCAGCTTTCGGGGGTCTCATAACTATGGCTACACCTTC
>TRBJ2-7|16|TRBV28|-|TRBD2
CASSFSTSGLTYEQYF
TGTGCCAGCAGTTTCTCGACTAGCGGTTTGACCTACGAGCAGTACTTC
>TRBJ2-7|16|TRBV3-1/TRBV3-2|-|-
CASSQGGNPLSYEQYF
TGTGCCAGCAGCCAAGGCGGTAATCCTCTCTCCTACGAGCAGTACTTC
>TRBJ2-5|13|TRBV19|-|-
CASRGTPGETQYF
TGTGCCAGTAGGGGCACGCCTGGGGAGACCCAGTACTTC
>TRBJ2-5|15|TRBV19|-|TRBD2
CASSRSSGHQETQYF
TGTGCCAGTAGTCGGTCTAGCGGGCACCAAGAGACCCAGTACTTC
>TRBJ1-1|13|TRBV5-1|-|TRBD1
CASSQGGYTEAFF
TGCGCCAGCAGCCAGGGGGGATATACTGAAGCTTTCTTT
>TRBJ1-2|12|TRBV30|-|-
CAWSSSNYGYTF
TGTGCCTGGAGTTCGTCTAACTATGGCTACACCTTC
>TRBJ2-3|15|TRBV5-1|-|-
CASSFEGGHFGTQYF
TGCGCCAGCAGCTTCGAGGGGGGGCATTTTGGTACGCAGTATTTT
>TRBJ2-7|15|TRBV6-2/TRBV6-3|-|-
CASSPRGLGRHEQYF
TGTGCCAGCAGCCCCCGGGGGTTGGGGAGACACGAGCAGTACTTC
>TRBJ2-7|14|TRBV5-1|-|TRBD1
CASAIRDRVSSIAF
TGCGCCAGCGCAATTCGGGACAGGGTTTCGAGTATTGCTTTC
>TRBJ2-1|16|TRBV27|-|TRBD2
CASSILTSGRANEQFF
TGTGCCAGCAGTATCCTGACTAGCGGGAGGGCCAATGAGCAGTTCTTC
>TRBJ2-3|14|TRBV7-2|once|TRBD2
CASLRGGRADTQYF
TGTGCCAGCCTCCGGGGCGGGAGGGCAGATACGCAGTATTTT
>TRBJ1-1|13|TRBV23-1|-|-
CASNQELDTEAFF
TGCGCCAGCAATCAGGAGCTCGACACTGAAGCTTTCTTT
>TRBJ1-2|15|TRBV27|-|TRBD1
CASSSRQGAVYGYTF
TGTGCCAGCAGTTCACGACAGGGGGCGGTCTATGGCTACACCTTC
>TRBJ2-1|15|TRBV10-3|-|TRBD2
CAIQRGGFGGDEQFF
TGTGCCATCCAGCGAGGCGGGTTCGGGGGGGATGAGCAGTTCTTC
>TRBJ1-6|15|TRBV28|once|TRBD1
CASRDWGQGHSPLHF
TGTGCCAGCAGGGATTGGGGACAGGGTCATTCACCCCTCCACTTT
>TRBJ2-1|14|TRBV5-4|-|TRBD1
CASSYRGPYNEQFF
TGTGCCAGCAGCTACAGGGGACCCTACAATGAGCAGTTCTTC
>TRBJ1-4|16|TRBV13|few|-
CASSLVKALYAEKLFF
TGTGCCAGCAGCTTAGTTAAAGCATTATATGCGGAAAAACTGTTTTTT
>TRBJ2-7|14|TRBV23-1|-|-
CASAEGHLSYEQYF
TGCGCCAGCGCAGAGGGACACCTCTCCTACGAGCAGTACTTC
>TRBJ1-4|13|TRBV5-5|once|-
CASSLYYTEKLFF
TGTGCCAGCAGCCTCTACTACACGGAAAAACTGTTTTTT
>TRBJ1-4|13|TRBV29-1|-|-
CSATNSNAEKLFF
TGCAGCGCCACCAACTCCAATGCCGAAAAACTGTTTTTT
>TRBJ2-6|15|TRBV5-1|once|-
CASSPPSSGANVLTF
TGCGCCAGCAGCCCTCCGAGTTCTGGGGCCAACGTCCTGACTTTC
>TRBJ2-3|16|TRBV15|-|TRBD2
CATSRDLAGGPDTQYF
TGTGCCACCAGCAGAGATCTAGCGGGGGGGCCAGATACGCAGTATTTT
>TRBJ2-6|17|TRBV4-2|-|TRBD1
CASSARDSTSGANVLTF
TGTGCCAGCAGCGCACGGGACAGCACCTCTGGGGCCAACGTCCTGACTTTC
>TRBJ1-2|13|TRBV29-1|-|TRBD1
CSAATGMANGYTF
TGCAGCGCAGCGACAGGGATGGCAAATGGCTACACCTTC
>TRBJ2-2|19|TRBV7-3|-|TRBD2
CASSLILTRASGDTGELFF
TGTGCCAGCAGCTTAATCCTAACGCGGGCTAGCGGGGATACCGGGGAGCTGTTTTTT
>TRBJ2-3|17|TRBV11-2|-|-
CASSLVGSAVWTDTQYF
TGTGCCAGCAGCTTAGTTGGTAGCGCGGTTTGGACAGATACGCAGTATTTT